This entry describes one TCR beta chain. Its antigen is not known. TCRdb re-called the 5' RACE reads through MiXCR, storing one row per CDR3 protein. Of about 470,000 distinct CDR3 sequences in the sample, approximately 24% are singletons; the top ten hold about 2.7%. This record belongs to a study of identical twins. Notes on the study in general: For cord blood, abundant beta clonotypes had fewer insertions, unlike memory repertoires, which showed none.

The ends lost 2 bases at V and 4 bases at J; junction bases unmatched: 4. This CDR3 has 15 residues. The germline CDR1 and CDR2 sequences are MDHEN and SYDVKM. The same data also went into a second study, on T cells expressing NK-cell markers. According to that study: Sequencing of TCR beta repertoires drew on sorted CD3+CD56+NKG2C+, CD3+CD56+NKG2C- and CD3+CD56-NKG2C+ T cells. Out of eight donors sequenced, seven tested HCMV-seropositive and the remaining one seronegative.

The chain uses TRBV28 and TRBJ2-1, with 8 bases matching TRBD1. Sequencing was done on a sample of CD4+ T cells sorted from blood. This clonotype originated in a woman between 18 and 29 years old in good health. CDR3 amino acids: CASSLADRDYNEQFF. For the CDR3, the DNA is TGTGCCAGCAGTTTAGCGGACAGGGATTACAATGAGCAGTTCTTC.